This T cell receptor (beta chain) stems from a study of response to subunit inactivated influenza vaccine. MiXCR was run by TCRdb on the RT-PCR reads, yielding one entry per CDR3 protein. The sample records around 570,000 distinct CDR3 sequences, roughly 12% being singletons. Findings of the study overall: Authors suggested few new T cells are recruited by each seasonal influenza vaccination.

Regarding this clonotype: Its target is not known.

Separately, the same data were catalogued under a study of T cells expressing NK-cell markers. That report notes: The TCR beta cDNA came from 5'RACE template switching with UMIs. The TCR beta repertoires were obtained from sorted CD3+CD56+NKG2C+, CD3+CD56+NKG2C- and CD3+CD56-NKG2C+ T cells. Sequencing covered eight donors, seven HCMV-seropositive and one seronegative. As a fraction of CD8+ T cells, dominant NKG2C+ clonotypes reached about 1.0-8% in over 5 donors.

The source was PBMCs from blood, collected on the day of vaccination. This receptor was taken from a man aged 50 or older who received an inactivated influenza vaccine.

The CDR3 coding sequence is TGCGCCAGCAGCGCAGGAGGGCCTAATGAAAAACTGTTTTTT. It codes for CASSAGGPNEKLFF. The chain uses TRBV5-1 and TRBJ1-4; D is uncertain. V lost 4 bases, J lost 3 bases, and 10 bases lay in between. Germline loops: CDR1 SGHRS, CDR2 YFSETQ. The CDR3 consists of 14 residues.